A selection of T cell receptor beta chains follows, all from one sample in a study of cytomegalovirus exposure and HLA in healthy donors. Produced via immunoSEQ multiplex PCR; TCRdb's table is partial and in-frame only. Of some 200,000 clones detected, 75% to 85% appear once; the ten largest clones hold under 0.8%. Sequencing was done on a sample of PBMCs. Receptors originate from a boy between 10 and 17 years old in good health and CMV-seronegative. CDR3s include the opening cysteine and the closing phenylalanine or tryptophan. The D gene is left open where the match is weak. The size entry is marked missing in some rows and otherwise reads once, few, many or a size class.

d_gene: -; j_gene: TRBJ2-1; v_gene: TRBV7-9; abundance: -; CDR3aa: CASSLVGGSSYNEQFF; CDR3nt: TGTGCCAGCAGCTTAGTCGGGGGTAGCTCCTACAATGAGCAGTTCTTC
d_gene: -; j_gene: TRBJ1-2; v_gene: TRBV5-5; abundance: few; CDR3aa: CASSLDMGAGYGYTF; CDR3nt: TGTGCCAGCAGCTTGGACATGGGGGCAGGCTATGGCTACACCTTC
d_gene: TRBD2; j_gene: TRBJ2-2; v_gene: TRBV7-3; abundance: -; CDR3aa: CASSLSSSGDTGELFF; CDR3nt: TGTGCCAGCAGCTTATCATCTAGCGGGGACACCGGGGAGCTGTTTTTT
d_gene: -; j_gene: TRBJ1-2; v_gene: TRBV9; abundance: -; CDR3aa: CASSVEQFDYGYTF; CDR3nt: TGTGCCAGCAGCGTAGAACAGTTTGACTATGGCTACACCTTC
d_gene: -; j_gene: TRBJ2-7; v_gene: TRBV10-1; abundance: -; CDR3aa: CASSEGTLTGEEQYF; CDR3nt: TGCGCCAGCAGTGAGGGAACTTTGACAGGTGAAGAGCAGTACTTC
d_gene: -; j_gene: TRBJ1-2; v_gene: TRBV30; abundance: once; CDR3aa: CAWSVLQSFNYTF; CDR3nt: TGTGCCTGGAGTGTATTACAGTCCTTCAACTACACCTTC
d_gene: -; j_gene: TRBJ2-5; v_gene: TRBV6-5; abundance: -; CDR3aa: CASSRSRFQETQYF; CDR3nt: TGTGCCAGCTCGCGGAGCCGCTTCCAAGAGACCCAGTACTTC
d_gene: -; j_gene: TRBJ1-2; v_gene: TRBV7-2; abundance: once; CDR3aa: CASSLLTTGLYGYTF; CDR3nt: TGTGCCAGCAGCTTACTGACGACAGGACTCTATGGCTACACCTTC
d_gene: -; j_gene: TRBJ1-3; v_gene: TRBV9; abundance: few; CDR3aa: CASSSPGFGGNTIYF; CDR3nt: TGTGCCAGCAGCTCCCCAGGGTTCGGAGGAAACACCATATATTTT
d_gene: TRBD2; j_gene: TRBJ2-5; v_gene: TRBV10-2; abundance: -; CDR3aa: CASSEVAGESETQYF; CDR3nt: TGCGCCAGCAGTGAAGTAGCGGGAGAGTCAGAGACCCAGTACTTC
d_gene: -; j_gene: TRBJ2-2; v_gene: TRBV5-4; abundance: few; CDR3aa: CASSLIPGYDTGELFF; CDR3nt: TGTGCCAGCAGCTTGATACCGGGATATGACACCGGGGAGCTGTTTTTT
d_gene: -; j_gene: TRBJ1-1; v_gene: TRBV7-3; abundance: -; CDR3aa: CASSFGGGNTEAFF; CDR3nt: TGTGCCAGCAGCTTTGGGGGGGGGAACACTGAAGCTTTCTTT
d_gene: -; j_gene: TRBJ1-1; v_gene: TRBV7-2; abundance: -; CDR3aa: CASSLGSGNTEAFF; CDR3nt: TGTGCCAGCAGCTTAGGGTCGGGAAACACTGAAGCTTTCTTT
d_gene: TRBD1; j_gene: TRBJ1-6; v_gene: TRBV19; abundance: -; CDR3aa: CASSRDRGGNSPLHF; CDR3nt: TGTGCCAGTAGTAGGGACAGGGGAGGTAATTCACCCCTCCACTTT
d_gene: -; j_gene: TRBJ2-7; v_gene: TRBV27; abundance: -; CDR3aa: CASSFPGAGQHEQYF; CDR3nt: TGTGCCAGCAGTTTTCCAGGGGCAGGACAACACGAGCAGTACTTC
d_gene: TRBD1; j_gene: TRBJ2-7; v_gene: TRBV7-3; abundance: -; CDR3aa: CASSPTGGSSYEQYF; CDR3nt: TGTGCCAGCAGCCCAACAGGGGGGTCTTCCTACGAGCAGTACTTC
d_gene: -; j_gene: TRBJ2-7; v_gene: TRBV19; abundance: -; CDR3aa: CASSILQGSEQYF; CDR3nt: TGTGCCAGTAGTATCTTACAGGGTAGTGAGCAGTACTTC
d_gene: -; j_gene: TRBJ1-1; v_gene: TRBV4-1; abundance: -; CDR3aa: CASSQVVNTEAFF; CDR3nt: TGCGCCAGCAGCCAAGTAGTGAACACTGAAGCTTTCTTT
d_gene: -; j_gene: TRBJ1-2; v_gene: TRBV6-5; abundance: few; CDR3aa: CASSSTSRFYYGYTF; CDR3nt: TGTGCCAGCAGTTCAACCTCCAGGTTTTACTATGGCTACACCTTC
d_gene: -; j_gene: TRBJ2-3; v_gene: TRBV6-4; abundance: few; CDR3aa: CASSDGGGTDTQYF; CDR3nt: TGTGCCAGCAGTGACGGCGGGGGCACAGATACGCAGTATTTT
d_gene: -; j_gene: TRBJ2-2; v_gene: TRBV2; abundance: once; CDR3aa: CASDVPGLAGELFF; CDR3nt: TGTGCCAGCGATGTCCCAGGATTGGCAGGGGAGCTGTTTTTT
d_gene: -; j_gene: TRBJ2-3; v_gene: TRBV29-1; abundance: -; CDR3aa: CSVAGTGTSSTDTQYF; CDR3nt: TGCAGCGTTGCCGGAACCGGGACTTCTAGCACAGATACGCAGTATTTT
d_gene: -; j_gene: TRBJ1-1; v_gene: TRBV29-1; abundance: -; CDR3aa: CSVPGLGNTEAFF; CDR3nt: TGCAGCGTTCCGGGACTAGGGAACACTGAAGCTTTCTTT
d_gene: TRBD1; j_gene: TRBJ1-3; v_gene: TRBV5-1; abundance: -; CDR3aa: CASSPTGTGGRRAGNTIYF; CDR3nt: TGCGCCAGCAGTCCTACCGGGACAGGGGGCCGAAGAGCTGGAAACACCATATATTTT
d_gene: TRBD1; j_gene: TRBJ2-5; v_gene: TRBV29-1; abundance: -; CDR3aa: CSFDRGQETQYF; CDR3nt: TGCAGCTTTGACAGGGGGCAAGAGACCCAGTACTTC
d_gene: -; j_gene: TRBJ1-2; v_gene: TRBV5-4; abundance: -; CDR3aa: CAIEAGGGYTF; CDR3nt: TGTGCCATTGAGGCGGGGGGGGGCTACACCTTC
d_gene: -; j_gene: TRBJ1-1; v_gene: TRBV5-1; abundance: -; CDR3aa: CASSLSGGNTEAFF; CDR3nt: TGCGCCAGCAGCTTGTCCGGTGGGAACACTGAAGCTTTCTTT
d_gene: -; j_gene: TRBJ2-1; v_gene: TRBV30; abundance: few; CDR3aa: CAWSAGHRGYYNEQFF; CDR3nt: TGTGCCTGGAGCGCAGGACACCGCGGATACTACAATGAGCAGTTCTTC
d_gene: -; j_gene: TRBJ1-3; v_gene: TRBV10-3; abundance: -; CDR3aa: CAIGAVSGNTIYF; CDR3nt: TGTGCCATCGGCGCGGTCTCTGGAAACACCATATATTTT
d_gene: -; j_gene: TRBJ1-1; v_gene: TRBV9; abundance: -; CDR3aa: CASSRDTTEAFF; CDR3nt: TGTGCCAGCAGCCGGGACACCACTGAAGCTTTCTTT
d_gene: TRBD1; j_gene: TRBJ1-2; v_gene: TRBV5-1; abundance: few; CDR3aa: CASRGQEGGGYTF; CDR3nt: TGCGCCAGCAGGGGACAGGAAGGGGGCGGCTACACCTTC
d_gene: TRBD1; j_gene: TRBJ1-1; v_gene: TRBV7-3; abundance: -; CDR3aa: CASSPSGGLEAFF; CDR3nt: TGTGCCAGCAGCCCTTCAGGGGGCCTTGAAGCTTTCTTT
d_gene: -; j_gene: TRBJ1-1; v_gene: TRBV19; abundance: -; CDR3aa: CASRGKNTEAFF; CDR3nt: TGTGCCAGCAGGGGAAAGAACACTGAAGCTTTCTTT
d_gene: -; j_gene: TRBJ2-7; v_gene: TRBV11-2; abundance: -; CDR3aa: CASSLEGQGIDEQYF; CDR3nt: TGTGCCAGCAGCTTAGAGGGCCAGGGAATTGACGAGCAGTACTTC
d_gene: -; j_gene: TRBJ2-1; v_gene: TRBV21-1; abundance: few; CDR3aa: CASSILHPPGLLSDEQFF; CDR3nt: TGTGCCAGCAGCATCCTGCATCCCCCGGGACTCTTGTCCGATGAGCAGTTCTTC
d_gene: TRBD1; j_gene: TRBJ1-5; v_gene: TRBV10-3; abundance: -; CDR3aa: CAISESEGQGSNQPQHF; CDR3nt: TGTGCCATCAGTGAGTCGGAGGGACAGGGAAGCAATCAGCCCCAGCATTTT
d_gene: -; j_gene: TRBJ2-2; v_gene: TRBV19; abundance: -; CDR3aa: CASSGDWTGELFF; CDR3nt: TGTGCCAGTAGTGGCGACTGGACCGGGGAGCTGTTTTTT
d_gene: -; j_gene: TRBJ1-2; v_gene: TRBV19; abundance: -; CDR3aa: CASSIRGNYGYTF; CDR3nt: TGTGCCAGTAGTATCCGGGGGAACTATGGCTACACCTTC
d_gene: TRBD1; j_gene: TRBJ1-4; v_gene: TRBV19; abundance: -; CDR3aa: CASSIGTGGTNEKLFF; CDR3nt: TGTGCCAGTAGTATAGGTACAGGGGGAACTAATGAAAAACTGTTTTTT
d_gene: TRBD1; j_gene: TRBJ2-1; v_gene: TRBV5-8; abundance: -; CDR3aa: CASIIQQGVYNEQFF; CDR3nt: TGTGCCAGCATAATTCAGCAGGGGGTCTACAATGAGCAGTTCTTC
d_gene: TRBD1; j_gene: TRBJ1-2; v_gene: TRBV5-6; abundance: -; CDR3aa: CASSFGQGAVYGYTF; CDR3nt: TGTGCCAGCAGCTTCGGACAGGGGGCGGTCTATGGCTACACCTTC
d_gene: TRBD1; j_gene: TRBJ1-4; v_gene: TRBV18; abundance: -; CDR3aa: CASSPTGTGREKLFF; CDR3nt: TGTGCCAGCTCACCTACCGGGACAGGGCGTGAAAAACTGTTTTTT
d_gene: -; j_gene: TRBJ1-3; v_gene: TRBV6-4; abundance: -; CDR3aa: CASSDSLKAGGTGNTIYF; CDR3nt: TGTGCCAGCAGTGACTCTTTAAAGGCGGGGGGCACTGGAAACACCATATATTTT
d_gene: -; j_gene: TRBJ1-2; v_gene: TRBV6-5; abundance: -; CDR3aa: CASSSDGVRYGYTF; CDR3nt: TGTGCCAGCAGTTCTGACGGGGTTCGGTATGGCTACACCTTC
d_gene: TRBD1; j_gene: TRBJ1-1; v_gene: TRBV6-6; abundance: few; CDR3aa: CASSYLGTGMTEAFF; CDR3nt: TGTGCCAGCAGTTACTTAGGGACAGGGATGACTGAAGCTTTCTTT
d_gene: TRBD2; j_gene: TRBJ2-7; v_gene: TRBV7-9; abundance: once; CDR3aa: CASSPTGLARSYEQYF; CDR3nt: TGTGCCAGCAGCCCGACGGGACTAGCGCGATCCTACGAGCAGTACTTC
d_gene: TRBD1; j_gene: TRBJ1-1; v_gene: TRBV5-1; abundance: -; CDR3aa: CASSSNLPRQGALGTEAFF; CDR3nt: TGCGCCAGCAGCTCAAACCTACCCCGACAGGGGGCGCTGGGCACTGAAGCTTTCTTT
d_gene: -; j_gene: TRBJ2-7; v_gene: TRBV5-6; abundance: -; CDR3aa: CASSSAGKQYF; CDR3nt: TGTGCCAGCAGCTCCGCCGGGAAGCAGTACTTC
d_gene: TRBD1; j_gene: TRBJ1-5; v_gene: TRBV6-5; abundance: -; CDR3aa: CASGYRGQPQHF; CDR3nt: TGTGCCAGCGGTTACAGGGGACAGCCCCAGCATTTT
d_gene: TRBD1; j_gene: TRBJ2-7; v_gene: TRBV6-1; abundance: -; CDR3aa: CASSVGFSGQSSYEQYF; CDR3nt: TGTGCCAGCAGTGTCGGGTTTTCGGGACAGAGCTCCTACGAGCAGTACTTC
d_gene: -; j_gene: TRBJ1-2; v_gene: TRBV21-1; abundance: -; CDR3aa: CASSIRTYRTPNYGYTF; CDR3nt: TGTGCCAGCAGCATCCGAACCTACCGTACGCCAAACTATGGCTACACCTTC
d_gene: -; j_gene: TRBJ1-6; v_gene: TRBV6-1; abundance: -; CDR3aa: CASSESIVPYF; CDR3nt: TGTGCCAGCAGTGAAAGCATTGTCCCTTACTTT